This paragraph reports one TCR beta chain. Sequencing used immunoSEQ multiplex PCR; TCRdb keeps in-frame clones, though not all of them. The sample has 120,000 or so clones; approximately 71% are singletons. CDR1 and CDR2 (germline): SGHTA, FQGNSA. V gave up 3 bases and J gave up 1 base; unmatched junction bases: 2. This CDR3 spans 14 amino acids. This specimen comes from a study of blood T cell repertoires in COVID-19. Sequenced sample: peripheral blood. The origin of this receptor is a human donor in a cohort sampled during active COVID-19. The chain has TRBV7-2 and TRBJ2-7; 8 bases match TRBD2. The CDR3, as DNA: TGTGCCAGCAGCTTGGCGGGGGGATCCTACGAGCAGTACTTC. Protein product: CASSLAGGSYEQYF.